This T cell receptor (beta chain) comes out of a study of T cell clonotyping in hematopoietic cell transplantation. Study observations and caveats: Few recipient clonotypes overlapped donors; over 95% were de novo at given depth. Broader posttransplant TCR repertoire diversity was predicted by graft donor and pretransplant recipient Inverse Simpson Index values. After transplant, recipient diversity fell while pathologically expanded clonotypes grew through day 180.

Germline-derived CDR1 and CDR2 are MNHEY and SVGAGI. This CDR3 is built from 14 residues. Recipient blood drawn about 28 days pretransplant and days 30, 100, 180 after. Comment on this clone: Its specificity is not known. At one end, the junction sequence differs from germline, possibly due to a read error.

Sequencing used immunoSEQ multiplex PCR; TCRdb keeps in-frame clones, though not all of them. Of roughly 6,100 clones listed, roughly 32% are singletons. Source: peripheral blood mononuclear cells, taken 30 days after allogeneic stem cell transplant. The chain couples TRBV6-5 to TRBJ1-1; D is possibly TRBD1 (5 bases). This sequence was found in a female patient aged 45-60 years who had an allogeneic stem cell transplant from an unrelated donor, so the T cells may come from the graft donor. Some clones in this sample may be carry-over from other donors' samples. The CDR3 spells CASSYSRDGKEASF. The CDR3, as DNA: TGTGCCAGCAGTTACTCGAGGGACGGTAAGGAAGCTTCCTTT.